This T cell receptor (beta chain) was recorded in a study of Tregs in tolerant kidney transplant recipients. Some clones are missing from TCRdb's copy, which holds only in-frame ones; the method was immunoSEQ multiplex PCR. Counted here are about 240,000 clones, around 81% occurring once; the ten biggest clones make up over 0.5%. This CDR3 spans 17 amino acids. CD4+CD25+CD127- Tregs, CD4+CD25- non-Tregs, CD4 and CD8 cells were sorted. The chain has TRBV21-1 and TRBJ2-7; the table names TRBD1, a call not compared with the DNA. TRBV21-1 is flagged as a pseudogene. Material for sequencing was CD4+ T cells from blood. The TCR originated in a human donor in good health. CDR3 amino acids: CASSTCGRTHVAYEQYF. The CDR3, as DNA: TGTGCCAGCAGCACTTGTGGTAGGACACACGTAGCCTACGAGCAGTACTTC.